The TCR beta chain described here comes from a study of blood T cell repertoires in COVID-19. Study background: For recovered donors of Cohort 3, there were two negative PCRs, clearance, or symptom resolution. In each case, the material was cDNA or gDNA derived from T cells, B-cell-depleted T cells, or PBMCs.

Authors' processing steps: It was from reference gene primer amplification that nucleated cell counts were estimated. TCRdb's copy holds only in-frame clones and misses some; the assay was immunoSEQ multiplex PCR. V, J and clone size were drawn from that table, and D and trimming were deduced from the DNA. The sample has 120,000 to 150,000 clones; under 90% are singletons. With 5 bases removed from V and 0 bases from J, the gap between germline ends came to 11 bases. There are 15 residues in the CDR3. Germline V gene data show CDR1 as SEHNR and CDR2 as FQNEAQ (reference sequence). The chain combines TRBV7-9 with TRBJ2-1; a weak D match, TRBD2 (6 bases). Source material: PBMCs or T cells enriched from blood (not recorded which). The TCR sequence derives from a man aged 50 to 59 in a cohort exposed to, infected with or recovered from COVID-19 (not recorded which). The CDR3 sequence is CASSHRDSSYNEQFF. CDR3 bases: TGTGCCAGCAGCCATCGGGACTCCTCCTACAATGAGCAGTTCTTC.